This T cell receptor beta chain was documented in a study of shared clonotypes between healthy human individuals. Study-level findings and limits: Clonotypes not shared had lower generation probabilities than those common to all four donors. The authors sampled blood alone, and tissue repertoires likely differ. Naive subsets generally had larger estimated richness than memory subsets.

About this clone itself: No antigen is known for it.

The CDR3 runs to 13 residues. CDR1 is ENHRY, CDR2 SYGVKD, per germline. V dropped 11 bases and J dropped 4 bases, with 18 bases sitting between them. The assay was immunoSEQ multiplex PCR, and TCRdb's table has in-frame clones only and misses some. The sample includes more than 550,000 clones, 72% seen only once; the top ten take approximately 1.8%. The source material was memory CD4+ T cells sorted from blood. Specified subset: CD45RA-negative fraction. The clonotype originates from a woman aged 25 to 39 in good health. The rearrangement links TRBV10-3 to TRBJ2-7, with a possible D match to TRBD2 (6 bases). CDR3 sequence reads: CALAPGAGYEQYF. The CDR3 nucleotides are TGTGCCCTGGCCCCGGGAGCCGGTTACGAGCAGTACTTC.